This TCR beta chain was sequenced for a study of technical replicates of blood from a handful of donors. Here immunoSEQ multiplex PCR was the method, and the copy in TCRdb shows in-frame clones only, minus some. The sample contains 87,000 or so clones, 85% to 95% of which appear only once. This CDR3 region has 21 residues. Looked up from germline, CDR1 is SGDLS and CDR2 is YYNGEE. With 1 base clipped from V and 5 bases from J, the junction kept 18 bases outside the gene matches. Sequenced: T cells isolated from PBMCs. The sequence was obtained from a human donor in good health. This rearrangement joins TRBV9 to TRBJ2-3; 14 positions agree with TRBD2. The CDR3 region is CASSVNPPVGGLAGERDTQYF. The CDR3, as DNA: TGTGCCAGCAGCGTAAATCCCCCGGTTGGGGGACTAGCGGGAGAAAGAGATACGCAGTATTTT.